This TCR beta chain originates from a study of blood T cell repertoires in COVID-19. In the original workflow: Amplification from reference gene primers served as the basis for estimated nucleated cell counts. Sequencing used immunoSEQ multiplex PCR; TCRdb keeps in-frame clones, though not all of them. Clone size and V and J calls were adopted from that table, with D and trimming inferred from the DNA. The sample lists fewer than 200,000 clones; approximately 84% were seen once. The V gene end was trimmed by 1 base and the J gene end by 6 bases; junction bases not matched to a gene: 3. Germline assignment: CDR1 SGHVS and CDR2 FNYEAQ. The CDR3 is 14 amino acids.

This chain connects TRBV7-6 to TRBJ1-2, with TRBD1 matching 9 bases. Sequencing was carried out using PBMCs or T cells enriched from blood (not recorded which). This sequence originates from a man in his fifties or sixties who had recovered from COVID-19. In nucleotides, the CDR3 is TGTGCCAGCAGCTTAGGGACAGGGGAGGATGGCTACACCTTC. It yields the protein CASSLGTGEDGYTF.